Included here is one TCR beta chain sequence, with context. What it binds is not known. The data originate from a study of PD-1 blockade in classical Hodgkin lymphoma. Study-level results: It was among complete responders that baseline diversity resembled that of newly diagnosed patients. At baseline, newly diagnosed patients reportedly showed less TCR diversity than healthy donors.

The data were produced by immunoSEQ multiplex PCR, yet TCRdb's version contains in-frame clones alone and is incomplete. The sample comprises around 19,000 clones, 86% of which are singletons, and roughly 14% rests with the top ten. All patients relapsed after autologous stem cell transplantation, and brentuximab vedotin exposure varied. Best responses included complete response and partial response; otherwise, the best response was progressive disease. Sequencing was performed on peripheral blood mononuclear cells (PBMCs), taken before the second cycle of nivolumab. This TCR derives from a human donor with classical Hodgkin lymphoma.

The CDR3 is CASSLGAGSGNTIYF. CDR3 nucleotides: TGTGCCAGCAGCTTGGGGGCAGGGTCTGGAAACACCATATATTTT. This sequence joins TRBV7-8 and TRBJ1-3; TRBD1 might be the D (6 bases). The CDR3 sequence is 15 residues long. Trimming removed 3 bases from V and 1 base from J, with 10 bases in between. CDR1 is SGHVS and CDR2 is FQNEAQ in the germline V gene. Full variable domain (remainder filled in from reference TRBV7-8 and TRBJ1-3): GAGVSQSPRYKVAKRGQDVALRCDPISGHVSLFWYQQALGQGPEFLTYFQNEAQLDKSGLPSDRFFAERPEGSVSTLKIQRTQQEDSAVYLCASSLGAGSGNTIYFGEGSWLTVV.